A selection of T cell receptor beta chains follows, all from one sample in a study of T cells in Graves' hyperthyroidism and ophthalmopathy. TCRdb independently ran MiXCR on the multiplex PCR reads; one entry per CDR3 protein. The data hold a few hundred thousand distinct CDR3 sequences, with approximately 14% observed a single time. Source material: blood. Receptor source: a woman aged 18-35 years with Graves' hyperthyroidism that later progressed to Graves' ophthalmopathy. Both conserved end residues are part of each CDR3. Fields, in order: V gene, J gene, clone size, D gene, CDR3 protein, CDR3 DNA. A D gene is named only where the DNA matches it firmly. The listing skips clone size in some rows; elsewhere it reads once, few, many or a size class.

TRBV29-1,TRBJ2-7,many,NA,CSVEDGTGTYEQYF,TGCAGCGTTGAAGACGGGACCGGAACGTACGAGCAGTACTTC
TRBV2,TRBJ2-4,many,NA,CASSRGLGKNIQYF,TGTGCCAGCAGTAGAGGGTTAGGCAAAAACATTCAGTACTTC
TRBV20-1,TRBJ2-7,many,NA,CSTILQGREQYF,TGCAGTACGATCCTACAGGGCCGCGAGCAGTACTTC
TRBV7-9,TRBJ2-1,few,TRBD2,CASGGAGGYNEQFF,TGTGCCAGCGGGGGAGCGGGAGGCTACAATGAGCAGTTCTTC
TRBV7-2,TRBJ2-2,many,NA,CASSLRDLNTGELFF,TGTGCCAGCAGCCTACGGGACTTGAACACCGGGGAGCTGTTTTTT
TRBV12-3/TRBV12-4,TRBJ2-2,few,NA,CASTPYAGELFF,TGTGCCAGCACGCCCTACGCCGGGGAGCTGTTTTTT
TRBV3-1,TRBJ2-7,many,TRBD2,CASSQGAGGSYEQYF,TGTGCCAGCAGCCAAGGAGCGGGAGGCTCCTACGAGCAGTACTTC
TRBV6-1,TRBJ2-3,many,TRBD2,CASSYSSGLAEDTDTQYF,TGTGCCAGCAGTTATTCCTCAGGACTAGCGGAGGACACAGATACGCAGTATTTT
TRBV10-3,TRBJ1-5,NA,NA,CAISESLFNQPQHF,TGTGCCATCAGTGAGTCACTGTTCAATCAGCCCCAGCATTTT
TRBV7-9,TRBJ2-2,few,TRBD2,CASSLGASGRAAATGELFF,TGTGCCAGCAGCTTGGGGGCTAGCGGGAGGGCTGCGGCCACCGGGGAGCTGTTTTTT
TRBV5-1,TRBJ1-5,few,NA,CASSSDPLRESNQPQHF,TGCGCCAGCAGCTCCGACCCGTTGAGAGAGAGCAATCAGCCCCAGCATTTT
TRBV11-2,TRBJ2-3,many,TRBD2,CASSRPYRREGHTQYF,TGTGCCAGCAGCAGGCCATACCGGCGGGAGGGCCATACGCAGTATTTT
TRBV25-1,TRBJ1-1,NA,NA,CATPFRSNTEAFF,TGTGCCACCCCGTTTAGGTCCAACACTGAAGCTTTCTTT
TRBV18,TRBJ2-5,NA,TRBD2,CASSPDLSGSDFPHF,TGTGCCAGCTCACCAGATCTTAGCGGGAGTGATTTTCCCCACTTC
TRBV27,TRBJ2-2,few,TRBD2,CAGRSSGSGTGELFF,TGTGCCGGCAGGAGTAGCGGGAGCGGCACCGGGGAGCTGTTTTTT
TRBV10-3,TRBJ2-5,few,NA,CAISESKDYTLQETQYF,TGTGCCATCAGTGAGTCGAAGGACTATACGCTTCAAGAGACCCAGTACTTC
TRBV18,TRBJ1-3,few,NA,CASSPPGVWAGNTIYF,TGTGCCAGCTCACCACCAGGGGTTTGGGCTGGAAACACCATATATTTT